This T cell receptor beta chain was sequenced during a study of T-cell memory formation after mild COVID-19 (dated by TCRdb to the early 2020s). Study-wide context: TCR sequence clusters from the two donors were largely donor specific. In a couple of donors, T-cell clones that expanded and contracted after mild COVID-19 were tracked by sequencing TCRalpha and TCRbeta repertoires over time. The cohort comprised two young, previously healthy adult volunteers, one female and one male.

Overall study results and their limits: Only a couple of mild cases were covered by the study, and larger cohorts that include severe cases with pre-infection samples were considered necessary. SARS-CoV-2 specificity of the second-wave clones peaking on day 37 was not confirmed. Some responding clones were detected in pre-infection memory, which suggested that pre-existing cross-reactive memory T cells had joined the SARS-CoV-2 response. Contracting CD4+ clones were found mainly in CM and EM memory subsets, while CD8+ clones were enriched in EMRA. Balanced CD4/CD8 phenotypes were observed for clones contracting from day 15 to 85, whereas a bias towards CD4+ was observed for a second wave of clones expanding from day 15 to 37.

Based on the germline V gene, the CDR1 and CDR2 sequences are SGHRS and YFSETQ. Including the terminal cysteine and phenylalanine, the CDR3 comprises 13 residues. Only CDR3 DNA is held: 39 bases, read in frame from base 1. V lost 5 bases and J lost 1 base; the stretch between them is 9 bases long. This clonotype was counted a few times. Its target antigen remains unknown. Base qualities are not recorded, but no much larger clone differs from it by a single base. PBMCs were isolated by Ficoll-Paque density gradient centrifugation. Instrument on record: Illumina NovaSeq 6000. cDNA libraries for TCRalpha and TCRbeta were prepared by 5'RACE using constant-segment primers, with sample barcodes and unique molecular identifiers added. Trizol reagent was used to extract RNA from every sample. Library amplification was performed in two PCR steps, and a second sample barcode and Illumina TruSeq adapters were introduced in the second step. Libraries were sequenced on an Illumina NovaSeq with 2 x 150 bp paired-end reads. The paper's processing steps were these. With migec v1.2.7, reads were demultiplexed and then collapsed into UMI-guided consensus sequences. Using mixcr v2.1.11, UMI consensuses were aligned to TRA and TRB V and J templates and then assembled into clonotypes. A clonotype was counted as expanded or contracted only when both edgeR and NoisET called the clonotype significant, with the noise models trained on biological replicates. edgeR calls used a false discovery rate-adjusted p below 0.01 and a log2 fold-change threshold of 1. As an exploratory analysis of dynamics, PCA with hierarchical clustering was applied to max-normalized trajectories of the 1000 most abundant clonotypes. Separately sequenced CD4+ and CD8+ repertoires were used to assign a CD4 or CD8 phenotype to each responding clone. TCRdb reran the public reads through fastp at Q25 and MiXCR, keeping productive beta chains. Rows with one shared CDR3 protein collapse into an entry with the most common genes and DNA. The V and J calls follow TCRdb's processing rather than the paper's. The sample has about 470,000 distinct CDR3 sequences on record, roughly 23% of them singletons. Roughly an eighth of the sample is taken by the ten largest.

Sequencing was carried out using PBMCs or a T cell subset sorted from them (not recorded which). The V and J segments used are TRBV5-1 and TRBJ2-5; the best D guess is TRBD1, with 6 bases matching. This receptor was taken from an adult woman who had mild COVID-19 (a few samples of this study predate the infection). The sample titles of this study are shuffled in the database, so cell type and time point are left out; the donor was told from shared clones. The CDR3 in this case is CASRLDSQETQYF. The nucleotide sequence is TGCGCCAGCAGACTGGACAGCCAAGAGACCCAGTACTTC.